The 18 T cell receptor beta chains presented below share a single source sample, sequenced in a study of T cells after yellow fever vaccination. One entry per CDR3 protein, called by TCRdb with MiXCR from the 5' RACE reads. The sample consists of 500,000 to 650,000 distinct CDR3 sequences, approximately 13% of them appearing once. The sample here was PBMCs, taken on the day of the yellow fever booster vaccination. These receptors all stem from a man aged 25 to 40 who received the YFV17D yellow fever vaccine.

This clonotype was seen only a few times. The rearrangement uses TRBV7-9 and TRBJ1-5, with D uncertain. The CDR3 has 12 amino acids. Trimming left V 2 bases short and J 6 bases short, with 5 bases between. Germline V gives CDR1 SEHNR, CDR2 FQNEAQ (reference sequence). This CDR3 reads CASSLQGQPQHF. Here the CDR3 DNA reads TGTGCCAGCAGCTTACAAGGTCAGCCCCAGCATTTT. The variable domain in full, with the rest retrieved from reference TRBV7-9 and TRBJ1-5, is DTGVSQNPRHKITKRGQNVTFRCDPISEHNRLYWYRQTLGQGPEFLTYFQNEAQLEKSRLLSDRFSAERPKGSFSTLEIQRTEQGDSAMYLCASSLQGQPQHFGDGTRLSIL.

This clonotype was counted between two and nine times. The chain carries TRBV7-2 and TRBJ2-7; perhaps D is TRBD1 or TRBD2 (5 bases each). The length of the CDR3 is 13 residues. The germline V gene has CDR1 SGHTA and CDR2 FQGNSA. The V end was cut by 2 bases, the J end by 7 bases, with 12 bases between. The CDR3 nucleotides are TGTGCCAGCAGCTTAAGCCCCGGGGCGGAGCAGTACTTC. Amino acids: CASSLSPGAEQYF.

This clonotype was picked up a small number of times. The chain is built from TRBV20-1 and TRBJ1-3; maybe TRBD1 (5 bases). Germline loops: CDR1 DFQATT, CDR2 SNEGSKA (reference sequence). This CDR3 is 15 amino acids long. The V end was cut by 1 base, the J end by 3 bases, with 13 bases between. CDR3: CSARGGRLSGNTIYF. CDR3 DNA: TGCAGTGCTAGAGGGGGCCGCCTAAGTGGAAACACCATATATTTT.

The chain employs TRBV29-1 and TRBJ1-1; D ambiguous. The CDR3 sequence is 11 residues long. Germline values: CDR1 SQVTM, CDR2 ANQGSEA. Trimming pared 8 bases from V and 4 bases from J, leaving 11 bases between. The CDR3 DNA reads as TGCAGCTCACGGTTTGGCACTGAAGCTTTCTTT. As protein: CSSRFGTEAFF.

The chain has TRBV5-1 and TRBJ2-7; D is perhaps TRBD2 (6 bases). V lost 0 bases and J 7 bases, leaving 20 bases between the germline ends. CDR1 SGHRS and CDR2 YFSETQ come from the germline V gene. The CDR3 covers 16 residues. CDR3 protein: CASSLGNPREVGEQYF. The DNA for the CDR3 is TGCGCCAGCAGCTTGGGTAATCCTAGGGAGGTCGGGGAGCAGTACTTC.

This chain joins TRBV24-1 and TRBJ2-2, with 8 bases aligning to TRBD1. Germline assignment: CDR1 KGHDR and CDR2 SFDVKD. J lost 6 bases, V lost 7 bases, and 12 bases had no gene match. The CDR3 is 16 residues long. This chain's CDR3 is CATSLSGTGFPGELFF. The CDR3 nucleotides read TGTGCCACCAGCTTATCCGGGACAGGTTTCCCCGGGGAGCTGTTTTTT.

The rearrangement links TRBV3-1 to TRBJ2-1; 7 bases map to TRBD1. The CDR3 sequence is 16 residues long. V lost 1 base, J lost 14 bases, and 17 bases stayed unmatched. The germline V gene encodes CDR1 LGHDT and CDR2 YNNKEL (reference sequence). The CDR3 is CASSQAGTVIAGGKFF. CDR3 sequence (DNA): TGTGCCAGCAGCCAAGCTGGGACAGTTATCGCAGGTGGGAAGTTCTTC.

The chain employs TRBV15 and TRBJ2-3; 9 positions match TRBD2. The V gene's germline CDR1 is LNHNV and CDR2 YYDKDF (reference sequence). V lost 8 bases to trimming and J lost 6 bases; unmatched junction nucleotides: 12. CDR3 size: 15 residues. The CDR3 sequence: CATYEAGGPSDTQYF. The CDR3 nucleotides are TGTGCCACCTATGAGGCGGGAGGGCCATCGGATACGCAGTATTTT.

This rearrangement joins TRBV12-3 or TRBV12-4 to TRBJ2-1, with 10 bases that match TRBD2. The CDR3 consists of 15 residues. With 6 bases clipped from V and 2 bases from J, the junction kept 4 bases outside the gene matches. The CDR3 sequence: CASSHSGRTYNEQFF. The DNA of the CDR3 is TGTGCCAGCAGCCATAGCGGGAGGACCTACAATGAGCAGTTCTTC.

This clonotype was seen a few times. V is TRBV10-2 and J is TRBJ1-2; 10 nucleotides agree with TRBD1. The V segment lost 7 bases and the J segment 3 bases; nucleotides outside the gene matches: 11. Germline loops: CDR1 WSHSY, CDR2 SAAADI. This CDR3 contains 16 residues. CDR3 nucleotide sequence: TGCGCCAGCATGAATGTTGGCGGACAGGGGGACTATGGCTACACCTTC. It is translated as CASMNVGGQGDYGYTF.

A few counts support this clonotype. This chain connects TRBV9 to TRBJ2-2; TRBD1 or TRBD2 may be the D gene (5 bases each). The CDR3 loop spans 15 amino acids. Trimming stripped 3 bases from V and 3 bases from J, with 12 bases between. Looked up from germline, CDR1 is SGDLS and CDR2 is YYNGEE. The CDR3 is CASSDRDRHTGELFF. The DNA of the CDR3 is TGTGCCAGCAGCGACCGGGACCGACACACCGGGGAGCTGTTTTTT.

This clonotype showed up just a few times. CDR3 nucleotide sequence: TGTGCCAGCAGCTCTCTCGTGGGAGGGCGCGGCTACACCTTC. Protein product: CASSSLVGGRGYTF. V is TRBV7-2 and J is TRBJ1-2; the D is unclear. V gave up 4 bases and J gave up 8 bases, with 17 bases separating them. Germline V gene sequence: CDR1 SGHTA, CDR2 FQGNSA. CDR3 length: 14 amino acids.

This clonotype occurred a few times. The rearrangement links TRBV29-1 to TRBJ2-1; the D call may be TRBD1 or TRBD2 (5 bases each). The V end was cut by 6 bases, the J end by 8 bases, with 17 bases between. This CDR3 comprises 13 residues. Germline V gives CDR1 SQVTM, CDR2 ANQGSEA. DNA of the CDR3: TGCAGCGTCGGGGACGGAAGAGGGGATGAGCAGTTCTTC. The encoded protein is CSVGDGRGDEQFF.

The rearrangement joins TRBV6-2 or TRBV6-3 to TRBJ2-1; no clear D. Germline CDR1 MNHEY, CDR2 SVGEGT. V was shortened by 2 bases and J by 9 bases, with 17 bases between the two germline ends. The CDR3 contains 15 residues. The CDR3 is CASSYGHTRLREQFF. In DNA form, the CDR3 reads TGTGCCAGCAGTTACGGCCACACCAGGTTACGTGAGCAGTTCTTC.

This chain links TRBV5-4 with TRBJ2-1; a weak D match, TRBD2 (6 bases). The CDR3 covers 16 residues. Per the germline V gene, CDR1 is SGHNT and CDR2 is YYREEE (reference sequence). The V end was cut by 2 bases, the J end by 6 bases, with 18 bases between. The CDR3 nucleotides are TGTGCCAGCAGCTTAGGGGAGCCCGGGGGTGGCAATGAGCAGTTCTTC. It translates to CASSLGEPGGGNEQFF.

The CDR3 reads CASSLKTSGSGETQYF. In DNA, the CDR3 is TGTGCCAGCAGCCTAAAGACTAGCGGGAGCGGAGAGACCCAGTACTTC. V usage is TRBV7-6 and J usage is TRBJ2-5; 12 nucleotides agree with TRBD2. Germline V gene lookup returns CDR1 SGHVS and CDR2 FNYEAQ. CDR3 length: 16 residues. Trimming at V came to 5 bases and at J to 4 bases, leaving 8 bases not matched to a gene.

In its sample, this clonotype was seen a few times. The V call is TRBV6-4, the J call TRBJ1-4, with D possibly being TRBD1 (6 bases). V was clipped by 3 bases and J by 6 bases, with 11 bases between them. The CDR3 has 14 amino acids. The germline V gene encodes CDR1 MRHNA and CDR2 SNTAGT. The CDR3 region has the DNA TGTGCCAGCAGTGAATCGGGGGCTGATGAAAAACTGTTTTTT. It encodes CASSESGADEKLFF.

This clonotype was seen a handful of times. This chain connects TRBV21-1 to TRBJ2-7. TRBV21-1 is flagged as a pseudogene. CDR3 length equals 13 residues. CDR3 bases: TGTGCCAGCAGGAAGACTAGCTCCTACGAGCAGTACTTC. It yields the protein CASRKTSSYEQYF.